This T cell receptor (beta chain) stems from a study of blood T cell repertoires in COVID-19. In the original workflow: Estimation of nucleated cell counts relied on the amplification of reference gene primers. Sequenced by immunoSEQ multiplex PCR; TCRdb stores in-frame clones only, minus some. The D gene and trimming were derived from the DNA, and the V and J assignments and clone size from that table. Here the sample spans nearly 350,000 clones, about nine tenths being singletons. V lost 5 bases to trimming and J lost 4 bases; unmatched junction nucleotides: 5. This CDR3 is built from 14 residues. CDR1 and CDR2 (germline): SEHNR, FQNEAQ (reference sequence).

Sequencing was done on a sample of peripheral blood. This TCR was sampled from a woman aged 50 to 60 with COVID-19, enrolled during active disease. The V gene is TRBV7-9, the J gene TRBJ1-3; 7 bases are shared with TRBD1. The CDR3 loop reads CASSNTGAGNTIYF. In DNA form, the CDR3 reads TGTGCCAGCAGCAACACAGGGGCCGGAAACACCATATATTTT.